These T cell receptor beta chains were read from a single sample in a study of cytomegalovirus exposure and HLA in healthy donors. Only in-frame clones appear in the TCRdb table, and some are missing; sequencing was by immunoSEQ multiplex PCR. The sample includes 95,000 to 110,000 clones, roughly 87% seen only once; the top ten take 2% to 3%. The specimen was PBMCs. Every receptor here comes from a man aged 30-40 years in good health and CMV-seropositive. Each CDR3 is given with its conserved first and last residue. A D gene is named only where the DNA matches it firmly. A clone size is listed for some rows: how often the clone was seen (once, few, many), or a class if it is expanded.

size,J,D,V,length,CDR3,DNA
-,TRBJ1-2,TRBD1,TRBV2,12,CASLDRGDGYTF,TGTGCCAGCCTGGACAGGGGCGATGGCTACACCTTC
-,TRBJ1-1,-,TRBV7-2,14,CASSRDSLNTEAFF,TGTGCCAGCAGCCGTGACAGCTTGAACACTGAAGCTTTCTTT
-,TRBJ1-2,-,TRBV5-8,14,CASSFGQGNYGYTF,TGTGCCAGCAGCTTCGGCCAGGGTAACTATGGCTACACCTTC
-,TRBJ1-5,-,TRBV11-2,15,CASSRNHGDHQPQHF,TGTGCCAGCAGCCGAAACCACGGAGATCATCAGCCCCAGCATTTT
-,TRBJ1-2,TRBD1,TRBV5-4,17,CASSRGGQGALKYGYTF,TGTGCCAGCAGCCGAGGTGGACAGGGGGCGCTAAAATATGGCTACACCTTC
-,TRBJ1-1,TRBD1,TRBV6-4,14,CASSDSDRGTEAFF,TGTGCCAGCAGTGACTCCGACAGGGGGACTGAAGCTTTCTTT
-,TRBJ2-7,-,TRBV5-1,14,CASTYQGPGDEQYF,TGCGCCAGCACCTATCAGGGCCCGGGAGACGAGCAGTACTTC
-,TRBJ2-3,-,TRBV11-3,16,CASSLRTRGRTDTQYF,TGTGCCAGCAGCTTACGGACCAGGGGCCGCACAGATACGCAGTATTTT
-,TRBJ2-5,TRBD2,TRBV5-1,16,CASSSLGAGGRETQYF,TGCGCCAGCAGCTCCCTGGGGGCGGGGGGGCGCGAGACCCAGTACTTC
once,TRBJ1-4,TRBD1,TRBV10-1,13,CASRAGDSEKLFF,TGCGCCAGCAGAGCAGGGGACAGTGAAAAACTGTTTTTT
-,TRBJ1-2,-,TRBV6-1,13,CASSEQDVSGYTF,TGTGCCAGCAGCGAACAGGATGTCAGTGGCTACACCTTC
-,TRBJ2-3,TRBD2,TRBV15,16,CATSRTGTSSTDTQYF,TGTGCCACCAGCAGAACCGGGACTAGCTCAACAGATACGCAGTATTTT
-,TRBJ1-6,-,TRBV6-5,16,CASSSSRDRTNSPLHF,-
-,TRBJ1-1,-,TRBV5-8,15,CASSLVSTANTEAFF,TGTGCCAGCAGCTTGGTCTCAACAGCCAACACTGAAGCTTTCTTT
-,TRBJ1-4,-,TRBV18,13,CASSGQNGEKLFF,TGTGCCAGCTCAGGACAGAATGGTGAAAAACTGTTTTTT
-,TRBJ2-1,TRBD1,TRBV29-1,13,CSVPGGSYNEQFF,TGCAGCGTTCCAGGGGGTTCCTACAATGAGCAGTTCTTC
-,TRBJ1-2,-,TRBV10-2,13,CASNSRGSYGYTF,TGCGCCAGCAACTCGAGGGGGAGCTATGGCTACACCTTC
-,TRBJ2-6,-,TRBV6-1,15,CASSEGDSGANGLTF,TGTGCCAGCAGTGAAGGGGACTCTGGGGCCAACGGCCTGACTTTC
-,TRBJ2-1,TRBD2,TRBV7-6,16,CASSLGFRGGLPEQFF,TGTGCCAGCAGCTTAGGTTTCCGGGGGGGCCTACCTGAGCAGTTCTTC
-,TRBJ2-3,TRBD2,TRBV7-3,15,CASSIGLADTDTQYF,TGTGCCAGCAGCATCGGACTAGCGGACACAGATACGCAGTATTTT
-,TRBJ2-5,-,TRBV29-1,16,CSCVRDSIIALETQYF,TGCAGCTGTGTCCGGGACTCTATTATCGCTTTAGAGACCCAGTACTTC
-,TRBJ1-5,TRBD1,TRBV6-5,15,CASRKTGGSNQPQHF,TGTGCCAGCAGGAAGACAGGGGGTAGCAATCAGCCCCAGCATTTT
once,TRBJ1-2,TRBD1,TRBV7-9,15,CASSLTGTGNYGHTF,TGTGCCAGCAGCCTAACCGGGACAGGAAACTATGGCCACACCTTC